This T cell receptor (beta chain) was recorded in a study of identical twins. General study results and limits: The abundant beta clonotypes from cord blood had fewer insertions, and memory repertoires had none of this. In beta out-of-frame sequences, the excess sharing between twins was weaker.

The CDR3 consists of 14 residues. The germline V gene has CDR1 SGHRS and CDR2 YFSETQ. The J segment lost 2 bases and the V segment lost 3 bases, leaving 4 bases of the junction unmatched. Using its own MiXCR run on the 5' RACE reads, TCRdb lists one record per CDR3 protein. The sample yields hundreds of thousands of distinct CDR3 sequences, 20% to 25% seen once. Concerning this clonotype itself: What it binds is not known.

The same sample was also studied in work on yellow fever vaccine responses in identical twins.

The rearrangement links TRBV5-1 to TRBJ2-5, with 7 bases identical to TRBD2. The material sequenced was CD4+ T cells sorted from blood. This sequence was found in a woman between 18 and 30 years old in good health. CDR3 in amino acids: CASSSGGKQETQYF. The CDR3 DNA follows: TGCGCCAGCAGCTCGGGGGGAAAACAAGAGACCCAGTACTTC.